This is a list of T cell receptor beta chains from one sample in a study of blood T cell repertoires in COVID-19. Sequencing used immunoSEQ multiplex PCR; TCRdb keeps in-frame clones, though not all of them. The sample holds hundreds of thousands of clones; just under 90% are singletons and the top ten take approximately 6%. Sequenced sample: peripheral blood. Receptor source: a man between 60 and 75 years old who had recovered from COVID-19. CDR3s leave out the opening cysteine and the closing phenylalanine or tryptophan. The order of the fields is V gene, D gene, J gene, CDR3 length, CDR3 protein. A D gene is named only where the DNA matches it firmly.

V: TRBV6-1
D: .
J: TRBJ1-1
length: 11
CDR3: ASSELSGTEAF

V: TRBV28
D: .
J: TRBJ1-6
length: 12
CDR3: ASGAVGNNSPLH

V: TRBV5-4
D: TRBD2
J: TRBJ2-1
length: 15
CDR3: ASSLEPLRGEGNEQF

V: TRBV9
D: .
J: TRBJ1-2
length: 13
CDR3: ASSHVRWKEGGYT

V: TRBV30
D: TRBD1
J: TRBJ2-7
length: 14
CDR3: AWSGGTGVMRYEQY

V: TRBV19
D: .
J: TRBJ1-4
length: 13
CDR3: ASSLEGLSNEKLF

V: TRBV7-2
D: TRBD2
J: TRBJ2-2
length: 16
CDR3: ASSLKLAGGLNTGELF

V: TRBV11-3
D: TRBD1
J: TRBJ2-5
length: 12
CDR3: ASSSGTGWETQY

V: TRBV7-6
D: .
J: TRBJ2-1
length: 13
CDR3: AGSLEVLTGGEQF

V: TRBV19
D: .
J: TRBJ2-1
length: 12
CDR3: ASSMTGERNEQF

V: TRBV20-1
D: .
J: TRBJ1-1
length: 9
CDR3: SARGGLDAF

V: TRBV7-3
D: TRBD2
J: TRBJ2-3
length: 17
CDR3: ASSSLIPGLAGAGDTQY

V: TRBV5-4
D: .
J: TRBJ1-1
length: 14
CDR3: ASSLEGGHPNTEAF

V: TRBV6-4
D: .
J: TRBJ2-1
length: 11
CDR3: ASSSPPRDEQF

V: TRBV5-1
D: .
J: TRBJ2-7
length: 12
CDR3: ASSLSTPPNEQY

V: TRBV2
D: TRBD1
J: TRBJ1-1
length: 11
CDR3: ASSVDRDGEAF

V: TRBV27
D: .
J: TRBJ2-6
length: 13
CDR3: ASSSYGTGANVLT

V: TRBV9
D: .
J: TRBJ1-6
length: 14
CDR3: ASSPDSLGLGSPLH

V: TRBV10-3
D: .
J: TRBJ2-7
length: 11
CDR3: AITRGQSYEQY

V: TRBV7-3
D: TRBD2
J: TRBJ2-1
length: 11
CDR3: ASSPGTSVEQF

V: TRBV9
D: TRBD1
J: TRBJ1-4
length: 13
CDR3: ASSGGTGGGEKLF

V: TRBV28
D: .
J: TRBJ1-1
length: 11
CDR3: ASSSPGGIEAF